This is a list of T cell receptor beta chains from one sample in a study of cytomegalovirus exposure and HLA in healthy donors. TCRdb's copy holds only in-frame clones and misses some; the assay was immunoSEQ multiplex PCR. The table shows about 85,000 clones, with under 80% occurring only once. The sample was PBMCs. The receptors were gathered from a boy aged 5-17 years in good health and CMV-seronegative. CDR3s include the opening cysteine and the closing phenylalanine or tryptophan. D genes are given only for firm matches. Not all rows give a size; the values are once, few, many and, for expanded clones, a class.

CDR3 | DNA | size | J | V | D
CASSSISVSPGQYF | TGTGCCAGCAGTTCCATCTCTGTATCGCCGGGGCAGTACTTC | . | TRBJ2-7 | TRBV28 | .
CASSSRRFEAFF | TGTGCCAGCAGTTCTCGGAGGTTTGAAGCTTTCTTT | . | TRBJ1-1 | TRBV28 | .
CASSQALPGGEQFF | TGCGCCAGCAGCCAAGCCCTACCTGGGGGGGAGCAGTTCTTC | few | TRBJ2-1 | TRBV4-3 | .
CASSHWDRHYEQYF | TGTGCCAGCAGCCACTGGGACAGACACTACGAGCAGTACTTC | once | TRBJ2-7 | TRBV13 | TRBD1
CASSFYGGGNTDTQYF | TGTGCCAGCAGCTTTTACGGGGGGGGAAACACAGATACGCAGTATTTT | . | TRBJ2-3 | TRBV7-2 | TRBD2
CASSLGSAGAEADTQYF | TGTGCCAGCAGCTTAGGCTCGGCGGGAGCAGAGGCAGATACGCAGTATTTT | . | TRBJ2-3 | TRBV13 | TRBD2
CASSHDSELYNEQFF | TGTGCCAGCAGCCACGACAGTGAGCTCTACAATGAGCAGTTCTTC | . | TRBJ2-1 | TRBV27 | .
CASSSMITGIPYEQYF | TGTGCCAGCAGCTCGATGATCACGGGTATTCCCTACGAGCAGTACTTC | . | TRBJ2-7 | TRBV7-9 | .
CASSLTTGNNEQFF | TGTGCCAGCAGCTTAACGACAGGGAACAATGAGCAGTTCTTC | few | TRBJ2-1 | TRBV5-4 | TRBD1
CASRGLAQSTDTQYF | TGTGCCAGCCGGGGACTAGCGCAAAGCACAGATACGCAGTATTTT | . | TRBJ2-3 | TRBV11-2 | TRBD2
CAWRPGMGYSYEQYF | TGTGCCTGGAGACCAGGGATGGGCTATTCCTACGAGCAGTACTTC | . | TRBJ2-7 | TRBV30 | .
CAGGGRGTDTQYF | TGTGCCGGTGGGGGGAGAGGAACAGATACGCAGTATTTT | . | TRBJ2-3 | TRBV28 | .
CASSQVTSSVTEAFF | TGCGCCAGCAGCCAAGTCACGAGTAGCGTCACTGAAGCTTTCTTT | . | TRBJ1-1 | TRBV4-3 | .
CASKGHHSYEQYF | TGTGCCAGCAAGGGGCACCACTCCTACGAGCAGTACTTC | . | TRBJ2-7 | TRBV19 | .
CAWSGWLSRGDTNTEAFF | TGTGCCTGGAGTGGTTGGTTGAGCAGGGGAGACACGAACACTGAAGCTTTCTTT | . | TRBJ1-1 | TRBV30 | .
CASSFTGTGDLYGYTF | TGTGCCAGCAGTTTTACCGGGACAGGTGATCTATATGGCTACACCTTC | . | TRBJ1-2 | TRBV6-5 | TRBD1
CASSLAAVLAGITDTQYF | TGTGCCAGCAGTCTCGCGGCGGTACTAGCGGGGATCACAGATACGCAGTATTTT | . | TRBJ2-3 | TRBV2 | TRBD2
CASSGRQVSANVLTF | TGTGCCAGCAGTGGGAGACAGGTTTCGGCCAACGTCCTGACTTTC | . | TRBJ2-6 | TRBV2 | .
CASSATGMNTEAFF | TGTGCCAGTAGTGCGACAGGTATGAACACTGAAGCTTTCTTT | . | TRBJ1-1 | TRBV19 | .
CASRREGPYEQYF | TGTGCCAGCAGGAGAGAGGGTCCCTACGAGCAGTACTTC | . | TRBJ2-7 | TRBV6-1 | .
CASSPAAKSYEQYF | TGTGCCAGCAGCCCAGCGGCGAAATCCTACGAGCAGTACTTC | . | TRBJ2-7 | TRBV7-9 | .
CAWKLPITYEQYF | TGTGCCTGGAAGCTCCCCATAACCTACGAGCAGTACTTC | . | TRBJ2-7 | TRBV30 | .
CASSIGQGGEAFF | TGTGCCAGTAGTATTGGGCAGGGAGGTGAAGCTTTCTTT | . | TRBJ1-1 | TRBV19 | .
CASNEGAGPPGGYTF | TGCGCCAGCAACGAGGGGGCCGGCCCGCCTGGCGGCTACACCTTC | . | TRBJ1-2 | TRBV4-1 | TRBD1
CASSLGAGGGTDTQYF | TGTGCCAGCAGCTTAGGGGCGGGAGGAGGGACAGATACGCAGTATTTT | . | TRBJ2-3 | TRBV7-2 | TRBD2
CASSKQGAGANVLTF | TGTGCCAGCAGCAAACAGGGGGCTGGGGCCAACGTCCTGACTTTC | . | TRBJ2-6 | TRBV6-1 | TRBD1
CASSQDRGGPDTQYF | TGCGCCAGCAGCCAAGATCGAGGTGGCCCAGATACGCAGTATTTT | . | TRBJ2-3 | TRBV4-3 | .
CASSTSPGLAETQYF | TGTGCCAGCAGTACCTCCCCGGGACTAGCGGAGACCCAGTACTTC | few | TRBJ2-5 | TRBV27 | TRBD2
CASSLGGLYEQYF | TGTGCCAGCAGTCTCGGGGGACTCTACGAGCAGTACTTC | . | TRBJ2-7 | TRBV27 | .
CASSSTGYSNQPQHF | TGTGCCAGCAGTTCAACAGGTTATAGCAATCAGCCCCAGCATTTT | . | TRBJ1-5 | TRBV6-1 | .
CASSVAVRFNEQFF | TGTGCCAGCAGCGTAGCCGTCCGGTTCAATGAGCAGTTCTTC | . | TRBJ2-1 | TRBV9 | .
CASSPRQAYEQYF | TGTGCCAGTAGCCCCCGACAGGCCTACGAGCAGTACTTC | . | TRBJ2-7 | TRBV19 | .
CASSLDRVRDQPQHF | TGCGCCAGCAGTCTCGACAGGGTCAGGGATCAGCCCCAGCATTTT | . | TRBJ1-5 | TRBV10-2 | TRBD1
CSATENTGELFF | TGCAGCGCGACAGAGAACACCGGGGAGCTGTTTTTT | . | TRBJ2-2 | TRBV29-1 | .
CASSSTGTGLEKLFF | TGTGCCAGCAGCTCAACCGGGACAGGTTTAGAAAAACTGTTTTTT | . | TRBJ1-4 | TRBV7-2 | TRBD1
CASSLAGGNQPQHF | TGCGCCAGCAGCTTGGCGGGGGGAAATCAGCCCCAGCATTTT | . | TRBJ1-5 | TRBV5-1 | .
CASSGTDYNEQFF | TGTGCCAGCAGCGGGACAGACTACAATGAGCAGTTCTTC | . | TRBJ2-1 | TRBV9 | .
CAPVAGENTGELFF | TGTGCCCCGGTGGCGGGAGAAAACACCGGGGAGCTGTTTTTT | . | TRBJ2-2 | TRBV7-9 | TRBD2
CASSFLRGNTEAFF | TGTGCCAGCAGTTTTCTTAGGGGGAACACTGAAGCTTTCTTT | . | TRBJ1-1 | TRBV28 | .
CASRLDGYMNTEAFF | TGTGCCAGCAGACTCGACGGGTACATGAACACTGAAGCTTTCTTT | . | TRBJ1-1 | TRBV6-5 | .
CASNSKGGSDNYGYTF | TGTGCCAGCAATTCAAAAGGGGGAAGCGATAACTATGGCTACACCTTC | few | TRBJ1-2 | TRBV2 | .
CSVDAWATGQFF | TGCAGCGTTGACGCCTGGGCTACTGGGCAGTTCTTC | . | TRBJ2-1 | TRBV29-1 | .
CASSPGQAYYEQYF | TGTGCCAGCAGCCCTGGACAGGCGTACTACGAGCAGTACTTC | . | TRBJ2-7 | TRBV7-2 | TRBD1
CAWTHGLAVTDTQYF | TGTGCCTGGACCCATGGACTAGCGGTCACAGATACGCAGTATTTT | . | TRBJ2-3 | TRBV30 | TRBD2